This T cell receptor (beta chain) was retrieved from a study of shared clonotypes between healthy human individuals. Study-level points and caveats: Generation of non-shared clonotypes was less probable than generation of clonotypes shared by all four donors.

Comment on this clone: The antigen is not known.

Some 32,000 T cell genomes, or roughly 200 ng DNA, went into the sorted-subset replicate PCRs. TCRdb keeps only in-frame clones here, not all; method: immunoSEQ multiplex PCR. The sample yields 2 million to 3 million clones, approximately 93% seen once. V shed 2 bases and J shed 7 bases, with 12 bases lying between them. There are 14 residues in the CDR3. The germline CDR1 and CDR2 sequences are SGHTA and FQGTGA. This sequence was found in a man younger than 35 in good health. Some clones in this sample may be carry-over from other donors' samples. The material sequenced was naive CD4+ T cells from PBMCs. Subset here: CD45RA+ positively selected. The chain has TRBV7-3 and TRBJ2-1; no firm D call. The CDR3 sequence is CASSLEALGNEQFF. In DNA, the CDR3 is TGTGCCAGCAGCTTAGAGGCCTTGGGTAATGAGCAGTTCTTC.